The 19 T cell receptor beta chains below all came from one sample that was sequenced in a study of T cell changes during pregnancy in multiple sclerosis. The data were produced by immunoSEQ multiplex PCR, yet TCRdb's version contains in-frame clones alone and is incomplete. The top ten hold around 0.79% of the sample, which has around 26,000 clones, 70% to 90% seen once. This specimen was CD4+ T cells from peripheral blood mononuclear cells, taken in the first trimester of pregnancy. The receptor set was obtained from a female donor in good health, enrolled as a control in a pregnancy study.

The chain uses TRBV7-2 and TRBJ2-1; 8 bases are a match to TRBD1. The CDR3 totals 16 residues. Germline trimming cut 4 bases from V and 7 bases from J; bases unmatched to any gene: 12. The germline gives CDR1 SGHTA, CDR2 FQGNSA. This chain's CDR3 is CASSSTGATHGNEQFF. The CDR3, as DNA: TGTGCCAGCAGCTCGACAGGGGCGACGCACGGGAATGAGCAGTTCTTC.

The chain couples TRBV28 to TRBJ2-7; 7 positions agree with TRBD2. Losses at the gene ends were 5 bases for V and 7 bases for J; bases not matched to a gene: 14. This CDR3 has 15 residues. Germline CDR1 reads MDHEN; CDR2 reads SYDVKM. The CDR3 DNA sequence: TGTGCCAGCAGTCCCCCGGGAGGCAATCTACGAGAGCAGTACTTC. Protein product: CASSPPGGNLREQYF.

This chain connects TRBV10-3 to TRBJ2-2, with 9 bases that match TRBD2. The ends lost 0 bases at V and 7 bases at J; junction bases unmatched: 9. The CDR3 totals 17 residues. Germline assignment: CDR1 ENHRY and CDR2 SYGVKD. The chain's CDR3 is CAISESIGSGGVGELFF. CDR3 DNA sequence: TGTGCCATCAGTGAGTCTATTGGTAGCGGGGGCGTCGGGGAGCTGTTTTTT.

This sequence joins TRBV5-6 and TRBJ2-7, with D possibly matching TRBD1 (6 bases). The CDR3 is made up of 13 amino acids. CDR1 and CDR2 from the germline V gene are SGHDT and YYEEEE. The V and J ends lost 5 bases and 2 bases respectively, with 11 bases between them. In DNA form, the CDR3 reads TGTGCCAGCAGTCGTACAGGGACCTACGAGCAGTACTTC. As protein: CASSRTGTYEQYF.

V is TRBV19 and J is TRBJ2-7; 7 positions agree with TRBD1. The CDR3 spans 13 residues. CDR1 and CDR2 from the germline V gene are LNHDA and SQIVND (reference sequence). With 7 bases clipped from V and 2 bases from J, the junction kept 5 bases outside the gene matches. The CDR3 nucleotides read TGTGCCAGTAAAATTCAGGGGGCCTACGAGCAGTACTTC. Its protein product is CASKIQGAYEQYF.

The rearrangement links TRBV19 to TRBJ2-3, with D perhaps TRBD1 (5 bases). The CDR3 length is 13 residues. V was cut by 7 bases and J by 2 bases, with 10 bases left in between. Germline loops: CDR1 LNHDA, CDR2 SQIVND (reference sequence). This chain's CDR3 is CASTPGLTDTQYF. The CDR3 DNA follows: TGTGCCAGTACGCCAGGGCTCACAGATACGCAGTATTTT.

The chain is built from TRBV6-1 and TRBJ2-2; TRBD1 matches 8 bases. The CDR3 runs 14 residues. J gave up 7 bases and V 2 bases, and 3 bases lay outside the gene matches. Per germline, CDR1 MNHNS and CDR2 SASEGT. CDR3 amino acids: CASSELTGGGELFF. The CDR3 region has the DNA TGTGCCAGCAGTGAACTTACAGGGGGCGGGGAGCTGTTTTTT.

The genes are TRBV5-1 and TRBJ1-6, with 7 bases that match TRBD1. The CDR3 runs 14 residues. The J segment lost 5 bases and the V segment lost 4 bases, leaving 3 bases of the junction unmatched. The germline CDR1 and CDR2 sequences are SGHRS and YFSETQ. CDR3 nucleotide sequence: TGCGCCAGCAGCCCCGGGACAGATAATTCACCCCTCCACTTT. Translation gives CASSPGTDNSPLHF.

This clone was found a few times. DNA of the CDR3: TGTGCCAGCAGCGCGGGACAGGTAAACTATGGCTACACCTTC. Protein sequence: CASSAGQVNYGYTF. The chain joins TRBV6-1 to TRBJ1-2; 8 bases are shared with TRBD1. Germline CDR1 is MNHNS and CDR2 is SASEGT. Trimming at V came to 6 bases and at J to 2 bases, leaving 5 bases not matched to a gene. The CDR3 sequence is 14 residues long.

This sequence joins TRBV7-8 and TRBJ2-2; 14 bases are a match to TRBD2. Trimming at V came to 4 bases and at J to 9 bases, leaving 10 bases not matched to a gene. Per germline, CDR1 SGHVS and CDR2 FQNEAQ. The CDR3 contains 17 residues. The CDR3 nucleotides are TGTGCCAGCAGCTCCTTGACTAGCGGGAGGGCCGAAAGGGAGCTGTTTTTT. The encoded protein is CASSSLTSGRAERELFF.

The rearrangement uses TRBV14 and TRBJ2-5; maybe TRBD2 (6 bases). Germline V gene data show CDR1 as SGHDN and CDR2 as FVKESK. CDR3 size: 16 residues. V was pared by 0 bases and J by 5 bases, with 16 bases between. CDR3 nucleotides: TGTGCCAGCAGCCAAGAACTGGGAGGCCTCGGCGAGACCCAGTACTTC. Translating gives CASSQELGGLGETQYF.

The CDR3 spells CAWSVGGGTDTQYF. The CDR3 nucleotides read TGTGCCTGGAGTGTTGGCGGGGGCACAGATACGCAGTATTTT. The rearrangement uses TRBV30 and TRBJ2-3; tentative D call: TRBD2 (6 bases). This CDR3 has 14 amino acids. V lost 0 bases to trimming and J lost 1 base, with 8 bases between them. Germline V CDR1 and CDR2: GTSNPN, SVGIG (reference sequence).

The CDR3 loop reads CASSYSTGYLNYGYTF. The CDR3 DNA reads as TGTGCCAGCAGTTACTCGACAGGGTACCTTAACTATGGCTACACCTTC. The chain links TRBV6-5 to TRBJ1-2; 7 nucleotides agree with TRBD1. The CDR3 contains 16 residues. With 0 bases clipped from V and 1 base from J, the junction kept 5 bases outside the gene matches. From germline, CDR1 is MNHEY and CDR2 SVGAGI.

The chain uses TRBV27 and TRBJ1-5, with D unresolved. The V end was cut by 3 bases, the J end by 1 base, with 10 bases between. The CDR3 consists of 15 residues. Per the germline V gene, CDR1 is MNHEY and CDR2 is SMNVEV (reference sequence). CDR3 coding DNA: TGTGCCAGCAGTTTTTCTTCAGGCAGCAATCAGCCCCAGCATTTT. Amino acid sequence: CASSFSSGSNQPQHF.

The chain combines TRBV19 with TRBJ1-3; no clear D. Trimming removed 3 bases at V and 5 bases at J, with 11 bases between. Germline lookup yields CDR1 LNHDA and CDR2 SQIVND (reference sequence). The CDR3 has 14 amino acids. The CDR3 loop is CASSMNSRRNTIYF. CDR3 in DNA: TGTGCCAGTAGTATGAACAGCAGAAGAAACACCATATATTTT.

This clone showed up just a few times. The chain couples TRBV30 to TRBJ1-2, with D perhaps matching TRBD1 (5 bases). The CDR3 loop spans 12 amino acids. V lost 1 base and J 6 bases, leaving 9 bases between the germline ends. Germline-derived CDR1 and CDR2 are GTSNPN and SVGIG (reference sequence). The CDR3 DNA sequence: TGTGCCTGGAGTGGGACATTCGATGGCTACACCTTC. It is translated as CAWSGTFDGYTF.

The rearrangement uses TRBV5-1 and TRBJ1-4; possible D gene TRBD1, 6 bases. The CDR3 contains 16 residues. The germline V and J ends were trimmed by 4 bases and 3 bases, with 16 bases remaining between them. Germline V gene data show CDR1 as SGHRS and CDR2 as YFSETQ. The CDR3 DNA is TGCGCCAGCAGCCCCAAGCCACAGGGAGCTAATGAAAAACTGTTTTTT. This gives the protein CASSPKPQGANEKLFF.

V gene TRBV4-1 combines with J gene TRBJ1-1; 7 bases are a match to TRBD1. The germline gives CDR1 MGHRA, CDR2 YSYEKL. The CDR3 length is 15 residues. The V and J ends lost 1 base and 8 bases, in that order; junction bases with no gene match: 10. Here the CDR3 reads CASSQGRGRVPEAFF. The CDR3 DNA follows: TGCGCCAGCAGCCAAGGGAGGGGGCGCGTTCCAGAAGCTTTCTTT.

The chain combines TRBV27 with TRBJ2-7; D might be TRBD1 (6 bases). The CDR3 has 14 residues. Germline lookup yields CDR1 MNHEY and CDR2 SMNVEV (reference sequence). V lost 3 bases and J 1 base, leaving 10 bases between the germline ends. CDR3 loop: CASSFKGVSYEQYF. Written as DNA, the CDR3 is TGTGCCAGCAGTTTTAAGGGGGTGTCCTACGAGCAGTACTTC.